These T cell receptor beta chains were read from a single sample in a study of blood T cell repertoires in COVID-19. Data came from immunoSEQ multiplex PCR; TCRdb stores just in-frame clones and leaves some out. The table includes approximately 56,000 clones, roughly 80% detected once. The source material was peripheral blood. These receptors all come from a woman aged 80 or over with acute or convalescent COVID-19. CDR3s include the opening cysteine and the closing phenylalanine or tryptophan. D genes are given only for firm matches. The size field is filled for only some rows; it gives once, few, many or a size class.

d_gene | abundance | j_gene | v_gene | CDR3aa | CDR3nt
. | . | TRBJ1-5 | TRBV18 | CASSPWDSSRGNQPQHF | TGTGCCAGCTCACCTTGGGACTCCTCGAGGGGCAATCAGCCCCAGCATTTT
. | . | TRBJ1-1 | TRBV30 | CAWSGGQVMNTEAFF | TGTGCCTGGAGTGGAGGGCAGGTGATGAACACTGAAGCTTTCTTT
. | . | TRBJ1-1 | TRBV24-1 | CATSAHGGGTEAFF | TGTGCCACCAGTGCCCATGGGGGGGGCACTGAAGCTTTCTTT
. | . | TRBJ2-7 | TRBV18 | CASSLSDSEQYF | TGTGCCAGCTCACTCTCGGACAGCGAGCAGTACTTC
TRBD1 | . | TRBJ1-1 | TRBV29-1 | CSARGTGLNTEAFF | TGCAGCGCCCGGGGGACAGGGCTGAACACTGAAGCTTTCTTT
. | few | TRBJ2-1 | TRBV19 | CASSRVASSYNEQFF | TGTGCCAGTAGCCGCGTAGCGAGCTCCTACAATGAGCAGTTCTTC
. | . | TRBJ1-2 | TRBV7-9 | CASSLVVGMSGGYTF | TGTGCCAGCAGCTTAGTGGTCGGTATGAGTGGTGGCTACACCTTC
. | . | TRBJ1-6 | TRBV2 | CASSPTDSPLHF | TGTGCCAGCAGTCCCACGGATTCACCCCTCCACTTT
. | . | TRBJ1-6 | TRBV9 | CASSVARENSPLHF | TGTGCCAGCAGCGTAGCCAGGGAAAATTCACCCCTCCACTTT
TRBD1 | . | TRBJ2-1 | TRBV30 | CAGKGQGFNEQFF | TGTGCCGGAAAAGGACAGGGTTTCAATGAGCAGTTCTTC
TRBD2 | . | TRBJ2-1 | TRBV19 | CASSISTGTSGFDEQFF | TGTGCCAGTAGTATCTCTACCGGGACTAGCGGCTTCGATGAGCAGTTCTTC
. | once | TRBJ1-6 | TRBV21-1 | CASSKDRVGRNSPLHF | TGTGCCAGCAGCAAAGATAGGGTGGGGAGAAATTCACCCCTCCACTTT
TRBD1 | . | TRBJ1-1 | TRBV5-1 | CASSTGQDGEAFF | TGCGCCAGCAGCACAGGACAGGATGGGGAAGCTTTCTTT
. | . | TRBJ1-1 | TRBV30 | CAWRHGQVNTEAFF | TGTGCCTGGAGACACGGACAAGTGAACACTGAAGCTTTCTTT
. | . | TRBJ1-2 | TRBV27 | CASSATGSPLYGYTF | TGTGCCAGCAGTGCGACAGGTTCGCCCCTCTATGGCTACACCTTC
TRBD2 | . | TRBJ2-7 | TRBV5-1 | CASSPEIAGTSYEQYF | TGCGCCAGCAGCCCGGAGATAGCGGGAACCTCCTACGAGCAGTACTTC
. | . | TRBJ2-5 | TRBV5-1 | CASSLYKRGSQETQYF | TGCGCCAGCAGCTTGTACAAACGAGGTTCCCAAGAGACCCAGTACTTC
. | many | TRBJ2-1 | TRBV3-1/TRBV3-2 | CASSQEESSYNEQFF | TGTGCCAGCAGCCAAGAGGAGAGCTCCTACAATGAGCAGTTCTTC
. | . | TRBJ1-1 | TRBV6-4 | CASSEQKNTEAFF | TGTGCCAGCAGTGAACAGAAGAACACTGAAGCTTTCTTT
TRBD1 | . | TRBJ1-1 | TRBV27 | CASSYRGQVTEAFF | TGTGCCAGCAGCTACAGGGGGCAGGTCACTGAAGCTTTCTTT
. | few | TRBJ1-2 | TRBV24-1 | CATRRGQFDGYTF | TGTGCCACCAGAAGAGGACAGTTTGATGGCTACACCTTC
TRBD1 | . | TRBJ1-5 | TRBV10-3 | CAISDTGGTEPQHF | TGTGCCATCAGTGACACAGGGGGCACGGAGCCCCAGCATTTT
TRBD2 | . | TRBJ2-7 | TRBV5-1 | CASSLEPGLALEQYF | TGCGCCAGCAGCTTAGAACCGGGACTAGCACTCGAGCAGTACTTC
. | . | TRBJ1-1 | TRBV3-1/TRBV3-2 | CASSQGTGVGTEAFF | TGTGCCAGCAGCCAAGGCACGGGGGTGGGAACTGAAGCTTTCTTT
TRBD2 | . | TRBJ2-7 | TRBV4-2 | CASSQPGLAGVTYEQYF | TGTGCCAGCAGCCAACCGGGACTAGCGGGGGTAACCTACGAGCAGTACTTC
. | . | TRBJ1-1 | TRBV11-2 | CASSFPGSTEAFF | TGTGCCAGCAGCTTCCCGGGTTCCACTGAAGCTTTCTTT
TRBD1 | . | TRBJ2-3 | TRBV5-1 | CASSFRDRDTQYF | TGCGCCAGCAGCTTCCGGGACAGAGATACGCAGTATTTT
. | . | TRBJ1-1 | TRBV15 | CATSRGEVTEAFF | TGTGCCACCAGCAGGGGGGAGGTTACTGAAGCTTTCTTT
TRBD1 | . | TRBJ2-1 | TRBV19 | CASSRGQGYNEQFF | TGTGCCAGTAGTAGGGGACAGGGGTACAATGAGCAGTTCTTC
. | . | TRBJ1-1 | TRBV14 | CASSQDSWNTEAFF | TGTGCCAGCAGCCAAGATTCTTGGAACACTGAAGCTTTCTTT
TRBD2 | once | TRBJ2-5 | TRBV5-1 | CASSGSLAGGAETQYF | TGCGCCAGCAGCGGATCGCTAGCGGGGGGGGCAGAGACCCAGTACTTC
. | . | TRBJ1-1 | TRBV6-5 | CASSAFQLNTEAFF | TGTGCCAGCAGCGCCTTTCAGTTGAACACTGAAGCTTTCTTT
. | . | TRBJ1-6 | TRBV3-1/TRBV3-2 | CATRLFDNSPLHF | TGTGCCACCAGACTTTTTGATAATTCACCCCTCCACTTT
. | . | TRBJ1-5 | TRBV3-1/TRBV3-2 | CASSPTLNSNQPQHF | TGTGCCAGCAGTCCGACACTCAATAGCAATCAGCCCCAGCATTTT
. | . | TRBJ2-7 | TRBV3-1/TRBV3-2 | CASSQYLPYEQYF | TGTGCCAGCAGCCAATATCTCCCCTACGAGCAGTACTTC
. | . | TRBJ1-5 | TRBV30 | CAWSGQPIAPQHF | TGTGCCTGGAGTGGGCAGCCGATAGCGCCCCAGCATTTT
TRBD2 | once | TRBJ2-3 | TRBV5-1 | CASSEGLAGPTDTQYF | TGCGCCAGCAGCGAGGGACTAGCGGGGCCCACAGATACGCAGTATTTT
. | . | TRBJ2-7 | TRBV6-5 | CASSYSSRLDHEQYF | TGTGCCAGCAGTTACTCGAGCAGGCTCGACCACGAGCAGTACTTC
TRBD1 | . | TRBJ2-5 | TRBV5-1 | CASIPMTGGQETQYF | TGCGCCAGCATCCCCATGACAGGGGGTCAAGAGACCCAGTACTTC
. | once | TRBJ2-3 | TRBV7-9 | CASSLEGASTDTQYF | TGTGCCAGCAGCTTAGAAGGGGCTAGCACAGATACGCAGTATTTT
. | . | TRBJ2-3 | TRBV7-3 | CASSWGSGTQYF | TGTGCCAGCAGCTGGGGCTCCGGCACGCAGTATTTT
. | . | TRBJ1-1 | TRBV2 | CASTVQTEAFF | TGTGCCAGCACGGTACAGACTGAAGCTTTCTTT
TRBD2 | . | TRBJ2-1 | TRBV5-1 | CASSLGGLAGNNEQFF | TGCGCCAGCAGCTTGGGGGGTCTAGCGGGGAACAATGAGCAGTTCTTC
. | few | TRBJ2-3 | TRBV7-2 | CASSLVAGRDTQYF | TGTGCCAGCAGCTTAGTGGCTGGCCGAGATACGCAGTATTTT
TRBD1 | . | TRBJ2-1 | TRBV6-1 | CASSDQDRVYNEQFF | TGTGCCAGCAGTGACCAGGACAGGGTATACAATGAGCAGTTCTTC
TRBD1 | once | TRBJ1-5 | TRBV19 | CASTTTGNNQPQHF | TGTGCCAGTACCACGACAGGGAATAATCAGCCCCAGCATTTT
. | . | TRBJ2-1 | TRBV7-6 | CASSLGGSYNEQFF | TGTGCCAGCAGCTTAGGGGGCTCTTACAATGAGCAGTTCTTC
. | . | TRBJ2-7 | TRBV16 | CASSSNFGSYEQYF | TGTGCCAGCAGCTCCAATTTCGGGAGTTACGAGCAGTACTTC
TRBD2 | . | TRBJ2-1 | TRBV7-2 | CASSSRGSGGANEQFF | TGTGCCAGCAGCTCCAGGGGTAGCGGGGGGGCAAATGAGCAGTTCTTC
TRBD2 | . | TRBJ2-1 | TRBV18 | CASSPPSGGKTNEQFF | TGTGCCAGCTCACCACCGAGCGGGGGAAAGACTAATGAGCAGTTCTTC
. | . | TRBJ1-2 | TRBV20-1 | CSASGGSRTYGYTF | TGCAGTGCTAGTGGCGGGAGTCGAACCTATGGCTACACCTTC
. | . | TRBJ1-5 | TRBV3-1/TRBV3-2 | CASSQEGQGRNQPQHF | TGTGCCAGCAGCCAGGAAGGGCAGGGGCGCAATCAGCCCCAGCATTTT
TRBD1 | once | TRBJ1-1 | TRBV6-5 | CASSSTGGYAEAFF | TGTGCCAGCAGCTCGACAGGGGGTTATGCTGAAGCTTTCTTT
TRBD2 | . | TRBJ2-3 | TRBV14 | CASSQSLLAGGRTDTQYF | TGTGCCAGCAGCCAGAGTCTACTAGCGGGGGGGCGCACAGATACGCAGTATTTT
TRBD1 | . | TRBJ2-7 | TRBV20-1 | CSAQQGNEQYF | TGCAGTGCTCAACAGGGGAACGAGCAGTACTTC